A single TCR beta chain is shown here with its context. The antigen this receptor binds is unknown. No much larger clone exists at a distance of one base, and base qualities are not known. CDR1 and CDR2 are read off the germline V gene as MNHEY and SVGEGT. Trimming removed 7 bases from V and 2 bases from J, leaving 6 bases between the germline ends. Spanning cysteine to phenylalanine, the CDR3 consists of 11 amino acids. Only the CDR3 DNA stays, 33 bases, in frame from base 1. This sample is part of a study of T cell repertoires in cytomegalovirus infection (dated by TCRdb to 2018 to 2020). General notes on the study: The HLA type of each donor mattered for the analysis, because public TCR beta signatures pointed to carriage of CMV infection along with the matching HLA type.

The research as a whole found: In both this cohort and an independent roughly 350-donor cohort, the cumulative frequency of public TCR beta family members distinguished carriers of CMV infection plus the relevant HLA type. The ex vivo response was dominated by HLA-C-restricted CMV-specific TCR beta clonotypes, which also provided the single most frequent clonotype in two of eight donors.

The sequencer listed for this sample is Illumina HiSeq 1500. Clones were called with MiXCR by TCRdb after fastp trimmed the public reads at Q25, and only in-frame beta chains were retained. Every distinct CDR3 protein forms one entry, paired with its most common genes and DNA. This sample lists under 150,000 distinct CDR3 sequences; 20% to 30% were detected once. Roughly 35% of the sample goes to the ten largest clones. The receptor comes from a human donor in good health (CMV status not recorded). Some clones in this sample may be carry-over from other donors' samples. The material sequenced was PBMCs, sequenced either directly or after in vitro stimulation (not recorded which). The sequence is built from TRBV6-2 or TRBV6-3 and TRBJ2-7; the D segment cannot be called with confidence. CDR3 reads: CASTQAYEQYF. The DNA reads TGTGCCAGCACTCAGGCCTACGAGCAGTACTTC.